This TCR beta chain originates from a study of breast tumors, draining lymph nodes, adjacent tissues. Study results and caveats: Tumor and nontumor repertoires were significantly more similar in luminal-like than in basal-like breast cancer. Most tumor T cells seemingly derive from lymph node, then expand in tumor. Compared with lymph nodes, tumors were less diverse; compared with nontumor tissue, more.

The CDR3 sequence is 19 residues long. Trimming stripped 1 base from V and 7 bases from J, with 26 bases between. CDR1 and CDR2 (germline): SEHNR, FQNEAQ (reference sequence). Axillary draining lymph nodes of breast cancer patients supplied the node samples. A note on this clonotype: Its antigen is as yet unknown.

Via MiXCR, TCRdb re-called the multiplex PCR reads, giving one row per CDR3 protein. The repertoire holds over 150,000 distinct CDR3 sequences, with about 30% as singletons. The sequence came from a female donor with breast cancer. Some clones in this sample may be carry-over from other donors' samples. The sample comprised axillary lymph node tissue. J is TRBJ1-5 and V is TRBV7-9; TRBD1 is a possible D gene (5 bases). The CDR3 bases are TGTGCCAGCAGCTTAGGGTTCGGCGGGACGGCCTACAATGAGCAGCCCCAGCATTTT. It specifies CASSLGFGGTAYNEQPQHF.